The text below deals with one T cell receptor (beta chain). CD8+ and CD4+ T cells from blood underwent TCR beta sequencing, which was carried out in a high-throughput format. Controls were healthy donors (matched for age and sex). Negative isolation yielded CD4+ and CD8+ T cells, and FACS enriched TEMRA cells. The CDR3 spans 14 residues. Germline V gene sequence: CDR1 DFQATT, CDR2 SNEGSKA (reference sequence). V lost 6 bases and J lost 9, with 21 bases in between. These data originate in a study of CD8 T cells in Susac syndrome. With random hexamers, 0.5 to 1 ug RNA was reverse transcribed. TCRdb reprocessed the immunoSEQ multiplex PCR reads with MiXCR, giving one entry per CDR3 protein. This table has about 200,000 distinct CDR3 sequences, around 95% appearing once.

V is TRBV20-1 and J is TRBJ2-4, with TRBD1 as a possible D gene (5 bases). The TCR was taken from a human donor in good health. The sequenced sample was CD4+ T cells from PBMCs. The CDR3 is CSALGPTGESIQYF. The CDR3 DNA sequence: TGCAGTGCCCTTGGACCTACAGGAGAATCCATTCAGTACTTC.